The 19 T cell receptor beta chains listed next were all sequenced from one sample in a study of cytomegalovirus exposure and HLA in healthy donors. A multiplex PCR was run with 60 Vbeta primers and 13 Jbeta primers. The data were produced by immunoSEQ multiplex PCR, yet TCRdb's version contains in-frame clones alone and is incomplete. The sample consists of about 160,000 clones, roughly 72% of them appearing once. Sequenced: PBMCs. The receptors shown here come from a man aged 40-50 years in good health and CMV-seropositive.

In this sample, this clone turned up a few times. J is TRBJ2-7 and V is TRBV27; D is perhaps TRBD1 (6 bases). Per germline, CDR1 MNHEY and CDR2 SMNVEV (reference sequence). V was cut by 7 bases and J by 0 bases, with 13 bases left in between. There are 14 residues in the CDR3. Written as DNA, the CDR3 is TGTGCCAGCAAGAGGACAGCCCTCTCCTACGAGCAGTACTTC. It translates to CASKRTALSYEQYF.

The rearrangement links TRBV27 to TRBJ2-7; D may be TRBD2 (6 bases). The V end lost 3 bases, the J end lost 3 bases, and 12 bases lay between the germline ends. This CDR3 is built from 14 residues. Germline loops: CDR1 MNHEY, CDR2 SMNVEV (reference sequence). Written as DNA, the CDR3 is TGTGCCAGCAGTTTTGGGGGGACTTTCTACGAGCAGTACTTC. Translating it yields CASSFGGTFYEQYF.

This chain links TRBV5-6 with TRBJ1-1, with 7 bases fitting TRBD1. The CDR3 contains 14 residues. After removal of 6 bases from V and 5 bases from J, the junction contained 10 bases not matched to a gene. The germline V gene has CDR1 SGHDT and CDR2 YYEEEE. As DNA, the CDR3 is TGTGCCAGCACCCTTGGCAGGGGGTGGACTGAAGCTTTCTTT. Translation gives CASTLGRGWTEAFF.

The chain joins TRBV5-4 to TRBJ2-7; D is unresolved. CDR1 is SGHNT, CDR2 YYREEE, per germline (reference sequence). Trimming removed 0 bases from V and 0 bases from J, with 4 bases in between. This CDR3 comprises 13 residues. In DNA form, the CDR3 reads TGTGCCAGCAGCTTGGGACACTCCTACGAGCAGTACTTC. Its protein product is CASSLGHSYEQYF. The complete variable domain, with remaining parts taken from reference TRBV5-4 and TRBJ2-7, reads ETGVTQSPTHLIKTRGQQVTLRCSSQSGHNTVSWYQQALGQGPQFIFQYYREEENGRGNFPPRFSGLQFPNYSSELNVNALELDDSALYLCASSLGHSYEQYFGPGTRLTVT.

The chain carries TRBV11-2 and TRBJ2-7, with 8 bases that match TRBD1. The CDR3 totals 15 residues. Germline V CDR1 and CDR2: SGHAT, FQNNGV. J was trimmed by 2 bases and V by 3 bases; bases with no gene match: 6. In DNA, the CDR3 is TGTGCCAGCAGCTTCGGGACAGGACAGACCTACGAGCAGTACTTC. Protein: CASSFGTGQTYEQYF. Variable domain in full (rest from reference TRBV11-2 and TRBJ2-7): EAGVAQSPRYKIIEKRQSVAFWCNPISGHATLYWYQQILGQGPKLLIQFQNNGVVDDSQLPKDRFSAERLKGVDSTLKIQPAKLEDSAVYLCASSFGTGQTYEQYFGPGTRLTVT.

The rearrangement uses TRBV7-2 and TRBJ1-3; D ambiguous. Germline lookup yields CDR1 SGHTA and CDR2 FQGNSA. Trimming removed 5 bases from V and 4 bases from J, with 9 bases in between. The CDR3 loop spans 13 amino acids. In DNA form, the CDR3 reads TGTGCCAGCAGCCCACAAACGGGAAACACCATATATTTT. The encoded protein is CASSPQTGNTIYF.

This chain connects TRBV9 to TRBJ2-5; no firm D call. The CDR3 consists of 14 residues. Germline CDR1 and CDR2: SGDLS and YYNGEE. V lost 3 bases to trimming and J lost 5 bases, with 14 bases between them. The CDR3 loop reads CASSAFGVDETQYF. Here the CDR3 DNA reads TGTGCCAGCAGCGCGTTCGGAGTTGATGAGACCCAGTACTTC.

The genes are TRBV4-2 and TRBJ1-5, with 7 bases fitting TRBD1. V lost 1 base, J lost 4 bases, and 7 bases stayed unmatched. Germline loops: CDR1 LGHNA, CDR2 YNFKEQ. This CDR3 spans 16 amino acids. In nucleotides, the CDR3 is TGTGCCAGCAGCCAAGTTCAAGGGGGCCAGAATCAGCCCCAGCATTTT. Its translation is CASSQVQGGQNQPQHF.

There are a few counts of this clone. V is TRBV7-2 and J is TRBJ2-7; weak D call: TRBD1 (7 bases). Germline CDR1 SGHTA, CDR2 FQGNSA. The CDR3 consists of 15 residues. Trimming removed 5 bases from V and 3 bases from J, with 17 bases in between. The CDR3 here is CASSPLTGTHYEQYF. The CDR3 nucleotides read TGTGCCAGCAGCCCCCTGACAGGGACTCACTACGAGCAGTACTTC.

The J gene is TRBJ1-5, the V gene TRBV5-8; 7 bases match TRBD1. V gave up 4 bases and J gave up 7 bases; unmatched junction bases: 17. Germline CDR1 SGHTS, CDR2 YDEGEE. CDR3 size: 17 residues. CDR3 protein: CASSPRGDRARGQPQHF. For the CDR3, the DNA is TGTGCCAGCAGCCCACGAGGAGACAGGGCTAGGGGCCAGCCCCAGCATTTT.

DNA for the CDR3: TGTGCCAGCAGCCCCCAGCTTGGCGGGAGGGATACGCAGTATTTT. It specifies CASSPQLGGRDTQYF. This chain joins TRBV7-8 and TRBJ2-3, with 8 bases fitting TRBD2. Unmatched junction bases numbered 10, after V lost 5 bases and J lost 6 bases. In germline, CDR1 is SGHVS, CDR2 FQNEAQ. This CDR3 has 15 amino acids.

This clone was counted a single time. The V call is TRBV7-3, the J call TRBJ2-3, with 9 bases that match TRBD1. Germline V gene sequence: CDR1 SGHTA, CDR2 FQGTGA. With 5 bases clipped from V and 4 bases from J, the junction kept 10 bases outside the gene matches. The CDR3 length is 16 residues. CDR3 sequence: CASSHTGGAEADTQYF. In DNA, the CDR3 is TGTGCCAGCAGCCATACAGGGGGCGCAGAGGCAGATACGCAGTATTTT.

The chain joins TRBV28 to TRBJ1-5; the D gene is possibly TRBD1 (6 bases). In germline, CDR1 is MDHEN, CDR2 SYDVKM. Between the trimmed V and J ends, which lost 3 bases and 11 bases, there was a span of 17 bases. The CDR3 is 14 residues long. The CDR3 reads CASSLTGIHGAQHF. CDR3 DNA sequence: TGTGCCAGCAGTTTGACAGGAATACACGGTGCCCAGCATTTT.

This clone was detected a few times. J is TRBJ1-2 and V is TRBV14; 8 bases line up with TRBD1. V lost 3 bases, J lost 5 bases, and 11 bases stayed unmatched. Germline lookup yields CDR1 SGHDN and CDR2 FVKESK. This CDR3 has 16 residues. This CDR3 reads CASSHKDRGPAYGYTF. The CDR3 bases are TGTGCCAGCAGCCATAAAGACAGGGGCCCGGCATATGGCTACACCTTC.

This clone appeared once. The chain couples TRBV9 to TRBJ1-1; TRBD1 is a possible D gene (6 bases). Germline CDR1 and CDR2: SGDLS and YYNGEE. V was trimmed by 0 bases and J by 7 bases, leaving 10 bases between them. This CDR3 comprises 13 residues. CDR3 residues: CASSVEGGDEAFF. The CDR3 DNA is TGTGCCAGCAGCGTAGAAGGGGGGGATGAAGCTTTCTTT.

Note on this clone: Compared with germline, one end of the junction differs, possibly owing to a read error. The rearrangement uses TRBV7-7 and TRBJ2-5, with D possibly being TRBD1 (5 bases). CDR3 length: 12 amino acids. Per germline, CDR1 SSHAT and CDR2 FNYEAQ (reference sequence). The CDR3 region is CASTFRGFEQYF. CDR3 in DNA: TGTGCTAGCACCTTTAGGGGTTTTGAGCAGTACTTC.

The gene calls are TRBV10-3 and TRBJ2-3, with no clear D. The V and J ends lost 2 bases and 9 bases respectively, with 9 bases between them. Germline assignment: CDR1 ENHRY and CDR2 SYGVKD. The CDR3 is made up of 12 amino acids. The DNA for the CDR3 is TGTGCCATCAGTGAGGGCGGTCTGACGCAGTATTTT. Its protein product is CAISEGGLTQYF.

The chain has TRBV29-1 and TRBJ2-2, with D maybe TRBD2 (5 bases). The CDR3 contains 14 residues. The germline gives CDR1 SQVTM, CDR2 ANQGSEA. V lost 4 bases and J lost 6, with 15 bases in between. This CDR3 reads CSVGGRFGAGELFF. The CDR3 DNA sequence: TGCAGCGTTGGAGGGCGGTTTGGCGCCGGGGAGCTGTTTTTT.

This clone was recorded a few times. The J gene is TRBJ1-2, the V gene TRBV6-1; D might be TRBD1 (5 bases). V was cut by 4 bases and J by 2 bases, with 11 bases left in between. From germline, CDR1 is MNHNS and CDR2 SASEGT. The CDR3 sequence is 14 residues long. The CDR3 coding sequence is TGTGCCAGCAGTGTTGAACAGGTGAACTATGGCTACACCTTC. Protein sequence: CASSVEQVNYGYTF.